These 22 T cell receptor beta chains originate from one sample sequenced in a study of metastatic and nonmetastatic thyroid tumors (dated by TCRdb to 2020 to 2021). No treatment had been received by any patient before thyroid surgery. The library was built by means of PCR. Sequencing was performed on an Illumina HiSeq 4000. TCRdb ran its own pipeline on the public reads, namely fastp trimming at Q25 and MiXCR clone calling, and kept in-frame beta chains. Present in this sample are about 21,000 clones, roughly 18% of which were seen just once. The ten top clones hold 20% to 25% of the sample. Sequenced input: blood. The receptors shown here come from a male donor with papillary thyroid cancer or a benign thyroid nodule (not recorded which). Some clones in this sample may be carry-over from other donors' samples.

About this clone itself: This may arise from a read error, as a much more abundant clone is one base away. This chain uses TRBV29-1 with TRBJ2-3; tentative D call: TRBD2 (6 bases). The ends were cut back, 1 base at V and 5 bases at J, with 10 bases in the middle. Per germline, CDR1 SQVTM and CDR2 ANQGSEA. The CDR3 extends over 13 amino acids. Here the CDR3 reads CSVEGWEVDTQYF. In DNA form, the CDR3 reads TGCAGCGTTGAAGGCTGGGAGGTAGATACGCAGTATTTT.

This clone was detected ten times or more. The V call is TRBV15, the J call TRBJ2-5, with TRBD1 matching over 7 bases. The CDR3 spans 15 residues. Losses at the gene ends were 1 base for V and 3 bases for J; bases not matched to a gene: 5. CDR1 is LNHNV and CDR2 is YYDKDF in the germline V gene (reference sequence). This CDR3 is CATSRGGGQKETQYF. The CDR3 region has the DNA TGTGCCACCAGCAGAGGAGGGGGACAGAAAGAGACCCAGTACTTC.

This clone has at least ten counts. The CDR3 region has the DNA TGCGCCAGCAGCTTGGGCCGGCACGACACCGGGGAGCTGTTTTTT. Protein sequence: CASSLGRHDTGELFF. This chain connects TRBV5-1 to TRBJ2-2; D is ambiguous. Germline-derived CDR1 and CDR2 are SGHRS and YFSETQ. There are 15 residues in the CDR3. Trimming stripped 0 bases from V and 3 bases from J, with 9 bases between.

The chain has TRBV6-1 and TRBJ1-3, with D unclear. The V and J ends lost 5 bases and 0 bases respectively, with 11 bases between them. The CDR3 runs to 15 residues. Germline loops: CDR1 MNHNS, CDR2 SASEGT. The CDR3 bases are TGTGCCAGCAGTCTTTCGACAAGCTCTGGAAACACCATATATTTT. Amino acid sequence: CASSLSTSSGNTIYF.

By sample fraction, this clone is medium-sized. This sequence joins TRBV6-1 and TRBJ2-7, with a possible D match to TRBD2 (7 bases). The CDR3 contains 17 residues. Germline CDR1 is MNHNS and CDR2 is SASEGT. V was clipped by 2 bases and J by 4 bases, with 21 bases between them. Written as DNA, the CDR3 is TGTGCCAGCAGTGAAAGGGGGGGTTCCTGGTTGTGGTACGAGCAGTACTTC. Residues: CASSERGGSWLWYEQYF.

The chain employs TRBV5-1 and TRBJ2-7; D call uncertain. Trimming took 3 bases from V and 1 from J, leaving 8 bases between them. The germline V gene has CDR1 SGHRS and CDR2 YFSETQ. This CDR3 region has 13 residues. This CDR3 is CASSYDSSYEQYF. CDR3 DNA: TGCGCCAGCAGCTATGACTCGTCCTACGAGCAGTACTTC. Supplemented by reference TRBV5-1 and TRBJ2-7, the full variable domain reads KAGVTQTPRYLIKTRGQQVTLSCSPISGHRSVSWYQQTPGQGLQFLFEYFSETQRNKGNFPGRFSGRQFSNSRSEMNVSTLELGDSALYLCASSYDSSYEQYFGPGTRLTVT.

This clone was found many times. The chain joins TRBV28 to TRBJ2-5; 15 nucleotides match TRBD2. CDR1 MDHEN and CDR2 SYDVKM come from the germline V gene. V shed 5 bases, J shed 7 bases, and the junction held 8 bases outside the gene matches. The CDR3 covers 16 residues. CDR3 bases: TGTGCCAGCAGTAATGGGACTAGCGGGGGGATGAGGACCCAGTACTTC. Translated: CASSNGTSGGMRTQYF.

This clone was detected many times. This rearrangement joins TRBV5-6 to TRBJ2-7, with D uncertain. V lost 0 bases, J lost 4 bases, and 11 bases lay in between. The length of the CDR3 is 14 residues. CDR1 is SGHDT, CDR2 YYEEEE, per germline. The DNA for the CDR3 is TGTGCCAGCAGCTTGGGACTGCAGGTATACGAGCAGTACTTC. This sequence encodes CASSLGLQVYEQYF.

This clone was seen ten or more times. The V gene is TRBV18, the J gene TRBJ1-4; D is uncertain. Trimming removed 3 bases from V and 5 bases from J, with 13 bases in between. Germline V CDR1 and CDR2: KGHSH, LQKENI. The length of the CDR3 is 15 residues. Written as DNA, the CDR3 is TGTGCCAGCTCACCCCTACGCACAGAAAATGAAAAACTGTTTTTT. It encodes CASSPLRTENEKLFF.

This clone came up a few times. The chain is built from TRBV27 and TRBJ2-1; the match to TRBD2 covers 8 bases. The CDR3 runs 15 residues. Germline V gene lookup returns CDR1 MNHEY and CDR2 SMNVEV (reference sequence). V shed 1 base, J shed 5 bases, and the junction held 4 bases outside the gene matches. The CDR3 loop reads CASSLWSGSHNEQFF. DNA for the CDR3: TGTGCCAGCAGTTTATGGAGCGGGAGTCACAATGAGCAGTTCTTC.

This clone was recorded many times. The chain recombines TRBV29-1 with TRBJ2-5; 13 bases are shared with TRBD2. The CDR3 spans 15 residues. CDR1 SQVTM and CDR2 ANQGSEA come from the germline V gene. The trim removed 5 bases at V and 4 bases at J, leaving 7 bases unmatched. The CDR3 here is CSVRTSGGLRETQYF. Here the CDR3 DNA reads TGCAGCGTTAGGACTAGCGGGGGCCTCAGAGAGACCCAGTACTTC.

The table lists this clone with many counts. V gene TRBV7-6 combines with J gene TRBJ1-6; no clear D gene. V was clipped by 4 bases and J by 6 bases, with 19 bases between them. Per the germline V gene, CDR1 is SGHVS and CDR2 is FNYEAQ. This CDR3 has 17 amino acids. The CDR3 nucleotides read TGTGCCAGCAGCTCAGACACCAGCTACAACGTTAATTCACCCCTCCACTTT. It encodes CASSSDTSYNVNSPLHF.

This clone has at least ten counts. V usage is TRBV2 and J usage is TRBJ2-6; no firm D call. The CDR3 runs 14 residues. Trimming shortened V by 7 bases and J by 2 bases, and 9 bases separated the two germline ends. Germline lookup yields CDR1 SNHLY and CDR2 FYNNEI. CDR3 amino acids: CASTPVPGANVLTF. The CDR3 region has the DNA TGTGCCAGCACTCCAGTTCCTGGGGCCAACGTCCTGACTTTC.

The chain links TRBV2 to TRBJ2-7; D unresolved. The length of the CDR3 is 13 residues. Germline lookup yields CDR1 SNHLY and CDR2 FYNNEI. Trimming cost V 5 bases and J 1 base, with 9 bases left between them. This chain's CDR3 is CASSRNRSYEQYF. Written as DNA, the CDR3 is TGTGCCAGCAGTCGGAACCGGTCCTACGAGCAGTACTTC.

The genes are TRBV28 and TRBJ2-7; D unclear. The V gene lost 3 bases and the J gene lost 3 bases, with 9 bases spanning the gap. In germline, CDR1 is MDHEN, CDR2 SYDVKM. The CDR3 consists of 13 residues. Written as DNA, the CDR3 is TGTGCCAGCAGTTTTAACGTAAACTACGAGCAGTACTTC. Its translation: CASSFNVNYEQYF.

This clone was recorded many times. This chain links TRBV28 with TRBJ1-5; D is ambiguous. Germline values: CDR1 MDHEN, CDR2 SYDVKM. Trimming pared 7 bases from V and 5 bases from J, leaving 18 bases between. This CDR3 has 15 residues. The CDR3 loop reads CASKTPKGLDQPQHF. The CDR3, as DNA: TGTGCCAGCAAGACTCCCAAAGGCCTCGATCAGCCCCAGCATTTT.

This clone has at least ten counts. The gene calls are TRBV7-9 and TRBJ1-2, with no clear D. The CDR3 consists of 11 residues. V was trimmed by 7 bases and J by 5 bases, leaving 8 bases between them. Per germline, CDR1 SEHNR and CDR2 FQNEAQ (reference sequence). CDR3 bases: TGTGCCAGCAATGGGGATTATGGCTACACCTTC. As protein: CASNGDYGYTF.

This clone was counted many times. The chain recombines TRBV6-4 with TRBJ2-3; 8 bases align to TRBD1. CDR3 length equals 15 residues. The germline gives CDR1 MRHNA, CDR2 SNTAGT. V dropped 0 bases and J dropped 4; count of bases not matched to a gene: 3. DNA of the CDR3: TGTGCCAGCAGTGACTCTGCAGGGGGCGCAGATACGCAGTATTTT. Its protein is CASSDSAGGADTQYF.

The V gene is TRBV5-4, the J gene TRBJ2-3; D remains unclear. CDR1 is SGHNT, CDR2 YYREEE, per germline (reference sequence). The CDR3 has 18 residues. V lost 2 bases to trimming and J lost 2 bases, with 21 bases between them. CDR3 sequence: CASSFWFRTLRPTDTQYF. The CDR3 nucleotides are TGTGCCAGCAGCTTTTGGTTCCGGACGTTACGACCCACAGATACGCAGTATTTT.

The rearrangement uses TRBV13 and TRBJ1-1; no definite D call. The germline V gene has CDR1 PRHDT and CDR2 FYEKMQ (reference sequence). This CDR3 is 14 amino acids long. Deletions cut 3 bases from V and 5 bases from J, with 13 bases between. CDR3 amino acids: CASSFAAHGTEAFF. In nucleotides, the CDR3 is TGTGCCAGCAGCTTCGCAGCGCATGGGACTGAAGCTTTCTTT.

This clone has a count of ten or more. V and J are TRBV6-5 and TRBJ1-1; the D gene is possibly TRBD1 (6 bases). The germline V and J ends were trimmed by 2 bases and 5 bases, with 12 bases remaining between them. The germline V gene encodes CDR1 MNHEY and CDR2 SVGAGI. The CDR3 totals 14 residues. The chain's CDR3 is CASSYGRGRTEAFF. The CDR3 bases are TGTGCCAGCAGTTACGGCAGGGGTAGGACTGAAGCTTTCTTT.

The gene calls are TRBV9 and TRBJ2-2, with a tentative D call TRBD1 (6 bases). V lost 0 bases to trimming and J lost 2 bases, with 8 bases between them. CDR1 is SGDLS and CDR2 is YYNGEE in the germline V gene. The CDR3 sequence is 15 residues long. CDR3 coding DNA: TGTGCCAGCAGCGTAGAGGGACACAACACCGGGGAGCTGTTTTTT. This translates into CASSVEGHNTGELFF. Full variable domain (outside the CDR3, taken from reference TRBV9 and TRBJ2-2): DSGVTQTPKHLITATGQRVTLRCSPRSGDLSVYWYQQSLDQGLQFLIQYYNGEERAKGNILERFSAQQFPDLHSELNLSSLELGDSALYFCASSVEGHNTGELFFGEGSRLTVL.